Presented here are 25 T cell receptor beta chains from one specimen sequenced in a study of metastatic and nonmetastatic thyroid tumors. Until they underwent thyroid surgery, no patient had received any treatment. TCRdb ran MiXCR on the PCR reads. The data contain roughly 33,000 clones, around 17% of them singletons. Sequenced input: blood. These receptor sequences come from a male donor with papillary thyroid cancer or a benign thyroid nodule (not recorded which). Some clones in this sample may be carry-over from other donors' samples.

The V gene is TRBV20-1, the J gene TRBJ1-2, with TRBD1 identical over 8 bases. This CDR3 is 13 amino acids long. Per the germline V gene, CDR1 is DFQATT and CDR2 is SNEGSKA (reference sequence). With V trimmed by 6 bases and J by 5 bases, 8 bases remained unmatched. The CDR3 DNA is TGCAGTGCCGACGACAGGGGAAGATATGGCTACACCTTC. Translated, it gives CSADDRGRYGYTF.

This clone was seen at least ten times. This sequence may be a read error, since a much larger clone differs from it by one base. The chain recombines TRBV28 with TRBJ2-3; D is possibly TRBD1 or TRBD2 (5 bases each). This CDR3 has 14 residues. V dropped 2 bases and J dropped 7 bases, with 13 bases sitting between them. Germline CDR1 MDHEN, CDR2 SYDVKM. CDR3 nucleotides: TGTGCCAGCAGTTTAATAGGGGAGACGCATACGCAGTATTTT. Translating gives CASSLIGETHTQYF. Looking up the rest from reference TRBV28 and TRBJ2-3 gives the full variable domain: DVKVTQSSRYLVKRTGEKVFLECVQDMDHENMFWYRQDPGLGLRLIYFSYDVKMKEKGDIPEGYSVSREKKERFSLILESASTNQTSMYLCASSLIGETHTQYFGPGTRLTVL.

This clone was detected ten times or more. This chain connects TRBV10-3 to TRBJ2-7, with D possibly matching TRBD2 (5 bases). Germline CDR1 ENHRY, CDR2 SYGVKD. The CDR3 has 14 residues. The germline V and J ends were trimmed by 6 bases and 4 bases, with 16 bases remaining between them. The CDR3, as DNA: TGTGCCATCAGCCCGACTGGGTCGGGGTACGAGCAGTACTTC. Protein sequence: CAISPTGSGYEQYF.

This clone was counted many times. The sample carries other DNA sequences with the same CDR3. The chain carries TRBV19 and TRBJ1-1; D remains ambiguous. The CDR3 extends over 16 amino acids. V was pared by 7 bases and J by 3 bases, with 21 bases between. Germline V gives CDR1 LNHDA, CDR2 SQIVND (reference sequence). The CDR3 spells CASNSLGQARYTEAFF. The DNA for the CDR3 is TGTGCCAGTAATTCTCTCGGGCAGGCGCGTTACACTGAAGCTTTCTTT. Full variable domain (outside the CDR3, taken from reference TRBV19 and TRBJ1-1): DGGITQSPKYLFRKEGQNVTLSCEQNLNHDAMYWYRQDPGQGLRLIYYSQIVNDFQKGDIAEGYSVSREKKESFPLTVTSAQKNPTAFYLCASNSLGQARYTEAFFGQGTRLTVV.

The table lists this clone with many counts. V and J are TRBV29-1 and TRBJ1-2; the D gene is possibly TRBD1 (5 bases). This CDR3 has 12 amino acids. CDR1 is SQVTM, CDR2 ANQGSEA, per germline. The V end was cut by 6 bases, the J end by 8 bases, with 16 bases between. CDR3 nucleotide sequence: TGCAGCGTCGGGACCGGACGGAGGGGCTACACCTTC. This encodes CSVGTGRRGYTF.

This chain joins TRBV3-1 and TRBJ1-1; tentatively, D is TRBD1 (6 bases). V shed 3 bases and J shed 6 bases, with 17 bases lying between them. The CDR3 is 15 amino acids. The germline V gene encodes CDR1 LGHDT and CDR2 YNNKEL (reference sequence). The CDR3 here is CASSHGRGRDAEAFF. CDR3 in DNA: TGTGCCAGCAGCCATGGAAGGGGGAGGGATGCTGAAGCTTTCTTT.

The rearrangement uses TRBV6-6 and TRBJ2-2; 9 bases are shared with TRBD2. This CDR3 is built from 18 residues. Germline CDR1 MNHNY, CDR2 SVGAGI (reference sequence). V gave up 4 bases and J gave up 4 bases; unmatched junction bases: 13. CDR3 DNA sequence: TGTGCCAGCAGTTCTTTGGGGCTAGCGGGACTTGTCACCGGGGAGCTGTTTTTT. Its protein is CASSSLGLAGLVTGELFF.

This clone was detected ten times or more. V and J are TRBV9 and TRBJ1-1, with 7 bases identical to TRBD1. CDR3 size: 14 residues. With V trimmed by 5 bases and J by 1 base, 5 bases remained unmatched. Germline loops: CDR1 SGDLS, CDR2 YYNGEE. The CDR3 DNA sequence: TGTGCCAGCAGTTGGACAGGAAAGAACACTGAAGCTTTCTTT. Protein sequence: CASSWTGKNTEAFF.

This chain joins TRBV20-1 and TRBJ2-7; the D gene is possibly TRBD2 (6 bases). The V gene's germline CDR1 is DFQATT and CDR2 SNEGSKA (reference sequence). This CDR3 has 15 residues. V lost 4 bases to trimming and J lost 2 bases, with 18 bases between them. The CDR3 coding sequence is TGCAGTGCTATCATTCGCGGGGTATCCACCTACGAGCAGTACTTC. This gives the protein CSAIIRGVSTYEQYF.

This clone came up many times. This chain joins TRBV11-3 and TRBJ2-1, with unresolved D. Germline V lookup: CDR1 SGHNT, CDR2 YENEEA. This CDR3 comprises 16 residues. V was trimmed by 1 base and J by 0 bases, leaving 10 bases between them. CDR3 DNA: TGTGCCAGCAGCTTAGGAGGCTGGAGCTCCTACAATGAGCAGTTCTTC. It specifies CASSLGGWSSYNEQFF.

A word on this clone: The missing conserved phenylalanine or tryptophan at the end of this CDR3 makes a read error likely. The DNA is omitted, as the CDR3 cannot be located on it reliably, and the CDR3 follows TCRdb's listing. The V and J genes are TRBV6-2 or TRBV6-3 and TRBJ1-6; TRBD1 reflects the table's D call only, with no check against the DNA. Germline loops: CDR1 MNHEY, CDR2 SVGEGT. The CDR3 has 15 amino acids, counting both end residues. CDR3 residues: CASSSSDRESSHHHC.

This clone was counted once. The rearrangement uses TRBV9 and TRBJ2-3, with a weak D call TRBD2 (5 bases). The CDR3 spans 15 residues. The V end lost 2 bases, the J end lost 0 bases, and 10 bases lay between the germline ends. CDR1 is SGDLS and CDR2 is YYNGEE in the germline V gene. CDR3 sequence: CASSVGVPSTDTQYF. The CDR3 nucleotides read TGTGCCAGCAGCGTCGGGGTTCCTAGCACAGATACGCAGTATTTT.

This clone was counted many times. The V and J genes are TRBV19 and TRBJ1-1; no firm D call. The CDR3 runs to 13 residues. Germline-derived CDR1 and CDR2 are LNHDA and SQIVND (reference sequence). V gave up 3 bases and J gave up 4 bases, with 9 bases separating them. CDR3 amino acids: CASSIKASTEAFF. CDR3 in DNA: TGTGCCAGTAGTATTAAGGCTTCCACTGAAGCTTTCTTT.

The gene calls are TRBV5-1 and TRBJ2-3; 9 positions agree with TRBD2. V shed 9 bases and J 5 bases; nucleotides not matched to a gene: 13. Looked up from germline, CDR1 is SGHRS and CDR2 is YFSETQ. This CDR3 has 15 amino acids. The CDR3 nucleotides are TGCGCCACCAGGGCCAGCGGGAGGCCGGGAGATACGCAGTATTTT. Residues: CATRASGRPGDTQYF.

This sequence joins TRBV5-1 and TRBJ1-1; D unclear. The germline V gene encodes CDR1 SGHRS and CDR2 YFSETQ. V was shortened by 4 bases and J by 5 bases, with 9 bases between the two germline ends. This CDR3 has 12 amino acids. The chain's CDR3 is CASSLVGTEAFF. The CDR3 bases are TGCGCCAGCAGCCTCGTAGGGACTGAAGCTTTCTTT.

The rearrangement joins TRBV20-1 to TRBJ2-7, with a weak D call TRBD2 (5 bases). V was trimmed by 5 bases and J by 7 bases, leaving 12 bases between them. CDR3 length: 11 residues. Looked up from germline, CDR1 is DFQATT and CDR2 is SNEGSKA (reference sequence). CDR3 in amino acids: CSAPSPPEQYF. CDR3 DNA sequence: TGCAGTGCTCCTAGCCCCCCGGAGCAGTACTTC.

This clone has a count of ten or more. This sequence joins TRBV12-5 and TRBJ1-1, with TRBD1 as a possible D gene (5 bases). The germline V gene has CDR1 LGHNT and CDR2 FRNRAP. The V end was cut by 5 bases, the J end by 3 bases, with 16 bases between. The CDR3 length is 15 residues. The CDR3 protein is CASGLWDRRYTEAFF. DNA of the CDR3: TGTGCTAGTGGTCTCTGGGACCGACGGTACACTGAAGCTTTCTTT.

The V and J genes are TRBV5-1 and TRBJ2-2, with no clear D. This CDR3 spans 14 amino acids. Germline loops: CDR1 SGHRS, CDR2 YFSETQ. Trimming took off 6 bases at V and 4 bases at J, with 13 bases between the two ends. The CDR3 is CASILSLGTGELFF. CDR3 nucleotide sequence: TGCGCCAGCATCCTAAGTTTGGGCACCGGGGAGCTGTTTTTT. Full variable domain (rest looked up from reference TRBV5-1 and TRBJ2-2): KAGVTQTPRYLIKTRGQQVTLSCSPISGHRSVSWYQQTPGQGLQFLFEYFSETQRNKGNFPGRFSGRQFSNSRSEMNVSTLELGDSALYLCASILSLGTGELFFGEGSRLTVL.

By share, this clone counts as medium-sized. Here the CDR3 DNA reads TGTGCCAGCAGGCAAGCCGGAGGCAGGGGAGAGACCCAGTACTTC. As protein: CASRQAGGRGETQYF. The rearrangement links TRBV28 to TRBJ2-5, with D tentatively TRBD1 (6 bases). The V and J ends lost 6 bases and 4 bases respectively, with 18 bases between them. CDR3 length: 15 amino acids. Germline CDR1 MDHEN, CDR2 SYDVKM.

This clone occurred many times. The gene calls are TRBV27 and TRBJ1-2, with TRBD1 as a possible D gene (5 bases). In germline, CDR1 is MNHEY, CDR2 SMNVEV (reference sequence). Trimming stripped 2 bases from V and 4 bases from J, with 8 bases between. This CDR3 is built from 13 residues. The DNA for the CDR3 is TGTGCCAGCAGTTTAAACGGGGCCTATGGCTACACCTTC. Amino acids: CASSLNGAYGYTF.

This clone was seen only a few times. This chain uses TRBV7-2 with TRBJ1-2; no reliable D call. CDR1 and CDR2 from the germline V gene are SGHTA and FQGNSA. V lost 1 base to trimming and J lost 8 bases, with 14 bases between them. The CDR3 consists of 14 residues. The chain's CDR3 is CASSLEDPTGGYTF. The CDR3 DNA sequence: TGTGCCAGCAGCTTAGAGGACCCTACGGGAGGCTACACCTTC.

This clone is medium-sized within its sample. J is TRBJ2-7 and V is TRBV10-1; 8 bases fit TRBD1. The CDR3 has 15 amino acids. V shed 0 bases, J shed 5 bases, and the junction held 6 bases outside the gene matches. Germline lookup yields CDR1 WNHNN and CDR2 SYGVQD (reference sequence). DNA of the CDR3: TGCGCCAGCAGTGAGTCCCCAGGGGGCGACCACGAGCAGTACTTC. Translated, it gives CASSESPGGDHEQYF.

V gene TRBV20-1 combines with J gene TRBJ1-2; D remains ambiguous. This CDR3 spans 13 amino acids. CDR1 is DFQATT and CDR2 is SNEGSKA in the germline V gene (reference sequence). V lost 3 bases and J lost 8, with 16 bases in between. The CDR3 loop is CSARVPQGGGYTF. Here the CDR3 DNA reads TGCAGTGCTAGGGTTCCCCAAGGAGGAGGCTACACCTTC.

In its sample, this clone was seen a few times. The rearrangement links TRBV11-3 to TRBJ2-1; TRBD2 matches at 11 bases. The junction had 6 bases not matched to a gene; V was cut back by 5 bases and J by 9 bases. CDR1 and CDR2 from the germline V gene are SGHNT and YENEEA. The CDR3 is made up of 14 amino acids. Here the CDR3 DNA reads TGTGCCAGCAGCCCTCCCGGGACTAGCGGTGAGCAGTTCTTC. This sequence encodes CASSPPGTSGEQFF.

In its sample, this clone was seen many times. The genes are TRBV7-9 and TRBJ1-1; D not resolved. V gave up 1 base and J gave up 1 base, with 10 bases separating them. The CDR3 contains 15 residues. Germline CDR1 and CDR2: SEHNR and FQNEAQ (reference sequence). This chain's CDR3 is CASSLDPGSNTEAFF. The CDR3 coding sequence is TGTGCCAGCAGCTTAGATCCCGGATCGAACACTGAAGCTTTCTTT.